A single sample is the source of the 6 T cell receptor beta chains below, sequenced in a study of identical twins. TCRdb re-derived calls from the 5' RACE reads in MiXCR, one entry per CDR3 protein. This table holds about 660,000 distinct CDR3 sequences, less than 10% found once. Separately, the same data were catalogued under a study of yellow fever vaccine responses in identical twins.

The sequencing sample was made of PBMCs. The source is a woman aged 18-29 years in good health.

This clonotype was detected only a few times. V and J are TRBV11-2 and TRBJ2-4; TRBD1 agrees at 8 bases. The CDR3 consists of 15 residues. Looked up from germline, CDR1 is SGHAT and CDR2 is FQNNGV. After removal of 4 bases from V and 8 bases from J, the junction contained 10 bases not matched to a gene. The chain's CDR3 is CASSYEGQGAYIQYF. CDR3 in DNA: TGTGCCAGCAGCTACGAAGGGCAGGGGGCGTACATTCAGTACTTC.

This clonotype was seen a handful of times. The rearrangement uses TRBV20-1 and TRBJ2-5, with 10 positions matching TRBD1. Per the germline V gene, CDR1 is DFQATT and CDR2 is SNEGSKA (reference sequence). The CDR3 has 14 amino acids. Trimming at V came to 1 base and at J to 5 bases, leaving 4 bases not matched to a gene. This CDR3 is CSARGTGGQETQYF. CDR3 DNA sequence: TGCAGTGCTAGAGGGACAGGGGGTCAGGAGACCCAGTACTTC.

The CDR3 sequence is CAWSVAGGLTDTQYF. CDR3 DNA: TGTGCCTGGAGTGTAGCGGGGGGGCTCACAGATACGCAGTATTTT. The rearrangement links TRBV30 to TRBJ2-3; TRBD2 agrees at 10 bases. From germline, CDR1 is GTSNPN and CDR2 SVGIG (reference sequence). There are 15 residues in the CDR3. V gave up 0 bases and J gave up 2 bases; unmatched junction bases: 2.

Concerning this clonotype: A junction end diverges from the germline sequence, so it may reflect a read error. The chain carries TRBV6-5 and TRBJ1-2; D gene uncertain. CDR1 and CDR2 (germline): MNHEY, SVGAGI. CDR3 size: 16 residues. The chain's CDR3 is CDSSYSEMAKGDGYTF. In nucleotides, the CDR3 is TGTGACAGCAGTTACTCCGAGATGGCCAAGGGCGATGGCTACACCTTC.

This clonotype was counted many times. The CDR3: CASSFDGAAYEQYF. The DNA for the CDR3 is TGTGCCAGCAGTTTTGACGGAGCCGCCTACGAGCAGTACTTC. V is TRBV12-3 or TRBV12-4 and J is TRBJ2-7; D is unresolved. The CDR3 runs 14 residues. Trimming took 3 bases from V and 2 from J, leaving 11 bases between them.

The chain links TRBV7-8 to TRBJ2-1; D might be TRBD1 (5 bases). The CDR3 sequence is 14 residues long. The V end lost 0 bases, the J end lost 6 bases, and 9 bases lay between the germline ends. Germline loops: CDR1 SGHVS, CDR2 FQNEAQ. CDR3 sequence (DNA): TGTGCCAGCAGCTTAGCGCAAGGGGTCAATGAGCAGTTCTTC. This encodes CASSLAQGVNEQFF.